Listed here is a single T cell receptor beta chain. Its antigen is not known. These data come from a study of T cell responses to AZD1222 COVID-19 vaccine. Study outcomes and limitations: Unmutated variant regions reportedly attract nearly half of all spike-specific TCRs.

Data came from immunoSEQ multiplex PCR; TCRdb stores just in-frame clones and leaves some out. The repertoire holds fewer than 120,000 clones, with around 90% as singletons. Timing groups of about 4 and about 12 weeks for second doses were pooled. The germline V gene encodes CDR1 SGHTA and CDR2 FQGTGA. The length of the CDR3 is 14 residues. Trimming stripped 3 bases from V and 5 bases from J, with 13 bases between. This specimen was peripheral blood, taken 28 days after the second AZD1222 dose. The gene calls are TRBV7-3 and TRBJ1-2; possibly TRBD1 for D (5 bases). The receptor comes from an adult who received the AZD1222 COVID-19 vaccine. The CDR3 sequence is CASSLGPSLYGYTF. CDR3 DNA sequence: TGTGCCAGCAGCTTGGGACCGTCCCTATATGGCTACACCTTC.